Below, 3 T cell receptor beta chains from the same sample are listed, as sequenced in a study of OX40 agonist ivuxolimab in advanced cancers. This table comes from immunoSEQ multiplex PCR, and its TCRdb copy is limited to in-frame clones, with some not included. The sample carries 23,000 or so clones, 84% recorded once. The sequencing here drew on CD4+ or CD8+ T cells sorted from blood, taken in a trial of the OX40 agonist ivuxolimab. The receptors were gathered from an adult with an advanced solid tumor such as melanoma, head and neck, liver or kidney cancer.

V and J are TRBV10-3 and TRBJ1-4, with D unresolved. Germline V CDR1 and CDR2: ENHRY, SYGVKD. V lost 6 bases, J lost 8 bases, and 13 bases lay in between. The CDR3 runs to 13 residues. The chain's CDR3 is CAISPLLGEKLFF. The CDR3, as DNA: TGTGCCATCAGCCCCCTCCTTGGGGAAAAACTGTTTTTT.

The chain links TRBV7-2 to TRBJ2-7; 8 nucleotides align to TRBD2. After removal of 5 bases from V and 8 bases from J, the junction contained 5 bases not matched to a gene. This CDR3 contains 12 residues. Germline V gene sequence: CDR1 SGHTA, CDR2 FQGNSA. In nucleotides, the CDR3 is TGTGCCAGCAGCCGGGAGCGGGGGCAGCAGTACTTC. Protein product: CASSRERGQQYF.

CDR3 bases: TGTGCCAGCAGCATGGTCCCGACGGGGGATACGCAGTATTTT. It translates to CASSMVPTGDTQYF. The V and J genes are TRBV5-5 and TRBJ2-3, with D maybe TRBD2 (5 bases). V shed 4 bases and J shed 6 bases, with 15 bases lying between them. The germline V gene encodes CDR1 SGHKS and CDR2 YYEKEE (reference sequence). This CDR3 comprises 14 residues.